One TCR beta chain is described in this entry. The antigen remains undetermined. The data belong to a study of graft-versus-host responses after intestinal transplantation. Overall study: Each patient got anti-thymocyte globulin induction, then tacrolimus and steroids for around three years.

Clones were read by immunoSEQ multiplex PCR, and TCRdb kept only the in-frame ones, dropping some. Of about 94,000 clones listed, about 91% were seen once; the top ten hold approximately 0.48%. This receptor was taken from a human donor who received an intestinal transplant. Sequencing was performed on unstimulated CD8+ T cells sorted from spleen or lymph node cells, taken before intestinal transplant.

Written as DNA, the CDR3 is TGTGCCAGCAGTCCAGGACAGTCTCCTAGGATTGATGGCTACACCTTC. It translates to CASSPGQSPRIDGYTF. This chain links TRBV2 with TRBJ1-2; D may be TRBD1 (6 bases). From germline, CDR1 is SNHLY and CDR2 FYNNEI. V shed 5 bases and J shed 6 bases, with 22 bases lying between them. This CDR3 has 16 residues.